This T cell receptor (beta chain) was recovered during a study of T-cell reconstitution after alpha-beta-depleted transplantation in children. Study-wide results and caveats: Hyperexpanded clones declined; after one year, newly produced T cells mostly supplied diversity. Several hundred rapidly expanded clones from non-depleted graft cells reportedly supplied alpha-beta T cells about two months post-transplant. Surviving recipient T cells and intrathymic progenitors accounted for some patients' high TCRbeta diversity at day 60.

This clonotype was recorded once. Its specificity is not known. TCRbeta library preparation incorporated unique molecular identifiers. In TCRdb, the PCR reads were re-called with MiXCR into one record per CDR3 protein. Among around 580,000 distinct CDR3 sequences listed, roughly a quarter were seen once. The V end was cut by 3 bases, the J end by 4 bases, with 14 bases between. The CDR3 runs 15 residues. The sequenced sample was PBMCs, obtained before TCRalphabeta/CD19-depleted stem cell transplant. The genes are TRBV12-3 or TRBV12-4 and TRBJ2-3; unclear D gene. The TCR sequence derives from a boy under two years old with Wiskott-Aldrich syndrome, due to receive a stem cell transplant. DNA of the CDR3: TGTGCCAGCAGTTTTATGGCCGAGAAACCAGATACGCAGTATTTT. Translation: CASSFMAEKPDTQYF.